Detailed here is one TCR beta chain. These data belong to a study of shared T cell receptors in the human thymus. Method: immunoSEQ multiplex PCR; TCRdb's copy keeps in-frame clones and lacks some. The repertoire holds about 730,000 clones, with over 75% as singletons. The CDR3 runs to 17 residues. Germline CDR1 is SGDLS and CDR2 is YYNGEE. V lost 4 bases, J lost 0 bases, and 19 bases lay in between. Another study also made use of these data, one on human thymus T cells. In that study: Donation was from healthy Finnish infants who were having corrective surgery that addressed congenital heart defects. The source of the thymus tissue was resections taken during corrective heart surgery. There were highly overlapping thymic repertoires among unrelated individuals, as related research reported.

The chain has TRBV9 and TRBJ1-1; D may be TRBD1 (6 bases). The specimen was thymocytes. The origin of this receptor is a girl under two years old with a congenital heart defect. Here the CDR3 DNA reads TGTGCCAGCAGCCCAACTAAGCCGGGACATCTGAACACTGAAGCTTTCTTT. Protein sequence: CASSPTKPGHLNTEAFF.